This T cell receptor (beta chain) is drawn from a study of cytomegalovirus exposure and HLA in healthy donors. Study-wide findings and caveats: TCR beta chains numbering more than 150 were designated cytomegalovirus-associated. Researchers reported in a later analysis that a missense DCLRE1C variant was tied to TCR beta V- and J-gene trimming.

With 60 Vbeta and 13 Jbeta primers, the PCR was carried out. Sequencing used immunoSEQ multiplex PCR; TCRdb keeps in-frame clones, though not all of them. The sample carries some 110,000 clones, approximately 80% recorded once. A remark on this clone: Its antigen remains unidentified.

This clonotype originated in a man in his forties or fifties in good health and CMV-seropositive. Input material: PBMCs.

The CDR3 nucleotides are TGCGCCAGCAGCCAACTCTCTCGGGGGAGGAGCACCGGGGAGCTGTTTTTT. This encodes CASSQLSRGRSTGELFF. This chain uses TRBV4-3 with TRBJ2-2; D possibly corresponds to TRBD2 (6 bases). The V and J ends lost 2 bases and 4 bases respectively, with 17 bases between them. The CDR3 has 17 amino acids. Germline CDR1 reads LGHNA; CDR2 reads YSLEER.